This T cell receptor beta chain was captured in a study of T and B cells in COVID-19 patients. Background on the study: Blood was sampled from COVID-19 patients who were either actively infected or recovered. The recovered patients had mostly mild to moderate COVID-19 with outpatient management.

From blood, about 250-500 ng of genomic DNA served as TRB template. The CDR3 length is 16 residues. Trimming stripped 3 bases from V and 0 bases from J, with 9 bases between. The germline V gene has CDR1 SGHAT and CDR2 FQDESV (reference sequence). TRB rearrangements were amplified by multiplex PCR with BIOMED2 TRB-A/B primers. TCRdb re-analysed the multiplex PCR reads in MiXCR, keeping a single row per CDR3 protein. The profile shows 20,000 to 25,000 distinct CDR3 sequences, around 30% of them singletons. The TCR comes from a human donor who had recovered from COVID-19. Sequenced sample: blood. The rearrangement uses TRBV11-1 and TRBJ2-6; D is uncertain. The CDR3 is CASSFGSYSGANVLTF. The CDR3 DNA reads TGTGCCAGCAGCTTCGGCAGCTACTCTGGGGCCAACGTCCTGACTTTC.